The 21 T cell receptor beta chains reported below all come from one sample, sequenced in a study of patients and donors after allogeneic stem cell transplantation. TCRdb re-called the RT-PCR reads with MiXCR, one entry per CDR3 protein. The sample holds about a million distinct CDR3 sequences; more than 15% are singletons and the top ten take 5% to 6.5%. What was sequenced was blood, either unsorted or a sorted T cell fraction (not recorded which). The receptors shown here come from a human donor who was either an allogeneic HSCT recipient or a stem cell or donor lymphocyte infusion donor (not recorded which). It is not recorded whose cells these are; they may come from a transplant donor.

The chain combines TRBV7-3 with TRBJ2-3; 8 positions match TRBD2. There are 15 residues in the CDR3. With V trimmed by 3 bases and J by 5 bases, 7 bases remained unmatched. The germline gives CDR1 SGHTA, CDR2 FQGTGA. CDR3: CASSLTGGLGDTQYF. The DNA for the CDR3 is TGTGCCAGCAGCTTGACGGGGGGGCTGGGAGATACGCAGTATTTT.

The sample holds a few counts of this clonotype. The chain combines TRBV4-1 with TRBJ1-2; no firm D call. There are 13 residues in the CDR3. Trimming stripped 4 bases from V and 7 bases from J, with 13 bases between. Germline V CDR1 and CDR2: MGHRA, YSYEKL. The chain's CDR3 is CASSPYFRGGYTF. The CDR3, as DNA: TGCGCCAGCAGCCCATACTTCAGAGGTGGCTACACCTTC.

This clonotype came up once. The chain has TRBV7-3 and TRBJ2-7, with a possible D match to TRBD2 (5 bases). In germline, CDR1 is SGHTA, CDR2 FQGTGA. The CDR3 runs 13 residues. V was shortened by 2 bases and J by 6 bases, with 11 bases between the two germline ends. In DNA, the CDR3 is TGTGCCAGCAGCTTATTCAGAGGGTCCGAGCAGTACTTC. The encoded protein is CASSLFRGSEQYF.

A few counts support this clonotype. The V and J genes are TRBV20-1 and TRBJ2-3; 9 bases agree with TRBD2. The germline CDR1 and CDR2 sequences are DFQATT and SNEGSKA (reference sequence). The trim removed 5 bases at V and 1 base at J, leaving 4 bases unmatched. This CDR3 comprises 14 residues. The CDR3 sequence: CSAYRTSGTDTQYF. The CDR3 region has the DNA TGCAGTGCTTATCGGACTAGCGGCACAGATACGCAGTATTTT.

The chain joins TRBV4-2 to TRBJ1-1; tentatively, D is TRBD1 (5 bases). The length of the CDR3 is 15 residues. V lost 3 bases and J 3 bases, leaving 14 bases between the germline ends. Germline loops: CDR1 LGHNA, CDR2 YNFKEQ. Here the CDR3 reads CASSHVKWGDTEAFF. CDR3 bases: TGTGCCAGCAGCCATGTTAAATGGGGCGACACTGAAGCTTTCTTT.

The sample holds a few counts of this clonotype. The gene calls are TRBV7-3 and TRBJ2-2, with 7 bases fitting TRBD1. This CDR3 is 15 amino acids long. Trimming took 0 bases from V and 5 from J; bases not matched to a gene: 3. Germline V lookup: CDR1 SGHTA, CDR2 FQGTGA. CDR3 nucleotide sequence: TGTGCCAGCAGCTTAACGCACAGGGGAACCGGGGAGCTGTTTTTT. This codes for CASSLTHRGTGELFF.

J is TRBJ1-5 and V is TRBV12-3 or TRBV12-4; maybe TRBD1 (5 bases). The length of the CDR3 is 15 residues. The ends were cut back, 3 bases at V and 3 bases at J, with 12 bases in the middle. The CDR3 DNA reads TGTGCCAGCAGTTTCGGGTGGGACGACAATCAGCCCCAGCATTTT. It encodes CASSFGWDDNQPQHF.

The V call is TRBV5-1, the J call TRBJ2-6; either TRBD1 or TRBD2 may supply D (6 bases each). This CDR3 contains 16 residues. Trimming cost V 4 bases and J 0 bases, with 11 bases left between them. Germline CDR1 and CDR2: SGHRS and YFSETQ. The DNA of the CDR3 is TGCGCCAGCAGCGCGGGACAACCCTCTGGGGCCAACGTCCTGACTTTC. It yields the protein CASSAGQPSGANVLTF. The variable domain in full, with the rest retrieved from reference TRBV5-1 and TRBJ2-6, is KAGVTQTPRYLIKTRGQQVTLSCSPISGHRSVSWYQQTPGQGLQFLFEYFSETQRNKGNFPGRFSGRQFSNSRSEMNVSTLELGDSALYLCASSAGQPSGANVLTFGAGSRLTVL.

About this clonotype itself: Germline and junction disagree at one end, which may indicate a read error. V is TRBV3-1 and J is TRBJ2-7; D possibly corresponds to TRBD2 (6 bases). CDR1 LGHDT and CDR2 YNNKEL come from the germline V gene (reference sequence). The CDR3 spans 14 residues. The CDR3 DNA reads TGTGCCAGCAGCCAAGCCGGGACTCCCTACGACTTGGACTTC. Residues: CASSQAGTPYDLDF.

This clonotype was detected only a few times. V gene TRBV7-2 combines with J gene TRBJ2-3, with 7 bases matching TRBD2. The CDR3 sequence is 16 residues long. The trim removed 4 bases at V and 1 base at J, leaving 8 bases unmatched. Per germline, CDR1 SGHTA and CDR2 FQGNSA. The CDR3 here is CASSSAGVDGTDTQYF. Here the CDR3 DNA reads TGTGCCAGCAGCTCGGCGGGAGTTGATGGCACAGATACGCAGTATTTT.

The V gene is TRBV2, the J gene TRBJ1-4; 7 bases align to TRBD1. From germline, CDR1 is SNHLY and CDR2 FYNNEI. Trimming cost V 8 bases and J 15 bases; bases outside gene matches: 12. This CDR3 spans 12 amino acids. The CDR3 region has the DNA TGTGCCAGCTATGACAGGGATTTAAGGTTGTTTTTT. This gives the protein CASYDRDLRLFF.

Only a few counts were recorded for this clonotype. This chain links TRBV9 with TRBJ1-6; 9 nucleotides match TRBD1. The V segment lost 4 bases and the J segment 7 bases; nucleotides outside the gene matches: 6. Looked up from germline, CDR1 is SGDLS and CDR2 is YYNGEE. This CDR3 region has 15 residues. CDR3 nucleotides: TGTGCCAGCAGCACTACAGGGGGCTCCAATTCACCCCTCCACTTT. Amino acid sequence: CASSTTGGSNSPLHF. The full variable domain, with the rest looked up from reference TRBV9 and TRBJ1-6, is DSGVTQTPKHLITATGQRVTLRCSPRSGDLSVYWYQQSLDQGLQFLIQYYNGEERAKGNILERFSAQQFPDLHSELNLSSLELGDSALYFCASSTTGGSNSPLHFGNGTRLTVT.

This clonotype was detected once. V usage is TRBV30 and J usage is TRBJ2-6, with 9 bases identical to TRBD1. Germline trimming cut 2 bases from V and 0 bases from J; bases unmatched to any gene: 5. Germline V CDR1 and CDR2: GTSNPN, SVGIG (reference sequence). The CDR3 spans 17 residues. CDR3 coding DNA: TGTGCCTGGAGTAGGGGACAGGGACTCTCTGGGGCCAACGTCCTGACTTTC. The encoded protein is CAWSRGQGLSGANVLTF.

This clonotype was recorded a few times. The chain has TRBV10-3 and TRBJ2-2; possibly TRBD2 for D (6 bases). Trimming removed 6 bases at V and 1 base at J, with 9 bases between. The CDR3 runs 14 residues. Germline-derived CDR1 and CDR2 are ENHRY and SYGVKD. The CDR3 loop is CAISLGGNTGELFF. The CDR3 nucleotides read TGTGCCATCAGCCTCGGGGGGAACACCGGGGAGCTGTTTTTT.

This clonotype was counted a few times. The genes are TRBV27 and TRBJ1-2, with TRBD1 matching 9 bases. CDR3 length: 15 amino acids. With 5 bases clipped from V and 4 bases from J, the junction kept 8 bases outside the gene matches. Germline V lookup: CDR1 MNHEY, CDR2 SMNVEV (reference sequence). The CDR3 coding sequence is TGTGCCAGCAGTCCGGGACAGGGTTATGCCTATGGCTACACCTTC. Protein: CASSPGQGYAYGYTF.

This clonotype was seen a handful of times. The chain employs TRBV7-2 and TRBJ1-2, with D perhaps matching TRBD1 (5 bases). Germline CDR1 and CDR2: SGHTA and FQGNSA. V lost 5 bases and J 3 bases, leaving 16 bases between the germline ends. The CDR3 extends over 15 amino acids. CDR3 sequence (DNA): TGTGCCAGCAGCCCGTACAAGGGGCGGCACTATGGCTACACCTTC. Amino acids: CASSPYKGRHYGYTF.

This clonotype showed up just a few times. For the CDR3, the DNA is TGTGCCAGCAGCCAAGTGCGACAGGTCCCAGAGACCCAGTACTTC. Translating it yields CASSQVRQVPETQYF. The rearrangement uses TRBV3-1 and TRBJ2-5; D is perhaps TRBD1 (6 bases). There are 15 residues in the CDR3. Trimming took 1 base from V and 4 from J, leaving 13 bases between them. CDR1 and CDR2 from the germline V gene are LGHDT and YNNKEL (reference sequence).

This clonotype has a count of ten or more. The chain carries TRBV9 and TRBJ2-1, with 7 bases that match TRBD1. Looked up from germline, CDR1 is SGDLS and CDR2 is YYNGEE. The junction had 7 bases not matched to a gene; V was cut back by 1 base and J by 3 bases. CDR3 size: 16 residues. The CDR3 coding sequence is TGTGCCAGCAGCGTAAGTTGGGACAGAGACTACAATGAGCAGTTCTTC. Its protein product is CASSVSWDRDYNEQFF. Full variable domain (rest looked up from reference TRBV9 and TRBJ2-1): DSGVTQTPKHLITATGQRVTLRCSPRSGDLSVYWYQQSLDQGLQFLIQYYNGEERAKGNILERFSAQQFPDLHSELNLSSLELGDSALYFCASSVSWDRDYNEQFFGPGTRLTVL.

The chain carries TRBV20-1 and TRBJ1-1; no reliable D call. Trimming removed 5 bases at V and 1 base at J, with 14 bases between. The CDR3 spans 14 residues. Germline CDR1 is DFQATT and CDR2 is SNEGSKA (reference sequence). The CDR3 nucleotides are TGCAGTGCTCTTCAGGCACCCGAGAACACTGAAGCTTTCTTT. Amino acid sequence: CSALQAPENTEAFF.

In this sample, this clonotype turned up a few times. The V call is TRBV11-2, the J call TRBJ2-7; the match to TRBD1 covers 10 bases. V shed 4 bases, J shed 3 bases, and the junction held 12 bases outside the gene matches. The CDR3 covers 17 residues. Germline V CDR1 and CDR2: SGHAT, FQNNGV. The CDR3 sequence: CASSYRGQGSRRYEQYF. The CDR3 DNA is TGTGCCAGCAGCTATCGGGGACAGGGGTCTAGGCGCTACGAGCAGTACTTC.

This clonotype was picked up a small number of times. The CDR3 DNA reads as TGCGCCAGCAGCTTGGAACTAGCGGTTAGTATGGGATCCTACAATGAGCAGTTCTTC. Translated: CASSLELAVSMGSYNEQFF. The J gene is TRBJ2-1, the V gene TRBV5-1, with TRBD2 matching 8 bases. CDR1 and CDR2 from the germline V gene are SGHRS and YFSETQ. The CDR3 totals 19 residues. V trimming: 0 bases; J trimming: 1 base; junction bases outside the gene matches: 12.